The 29 T cell receptor beta chains below were found in one sample sequenced in a study of blood T cell repertoires in COVID-19 (TCRdb year 2020). The library came from the immunoSEQ multiplex PCR assay. TCRdb took this table from immuneACCESS and kept in-frame rearrangements with V and J called. Such tables lack part of the clones; where checked against another copy, unresolved V genes explain under half of the gap, and the rest is unexplained. This sample lists about 190,000 clones; around 80% were detected once. The ten largest clones represent 2.8% of the sample. Sequencing was performed on peripheral blood. Receptor source: a woman aged 80 or older with active or convalescent COVID-19.

V usage is TRBV18 and J usage is TRBJ1-4; 8 bases agree with TRBD1. There are 14 residues in the CDR3. V shed 3 bases, J shed 8 bases, and the junction held 5 bases outside the gene matches. Germline lookup yields CDR1 KGHSH and CDR2 LQKENI. This CDR3 is CASSPGTGNEKLFF. As DNA, the CDR3 is TGTGCCAGCTCACCCGGGACAGGTAACGAAAAACTGTTTTTT.

The V gene is TRBV7-2, the J gene TRBJ2-7; D remains unclear. The CDR3 is 13 amino acids. Trimming took off 1 base at V and 3 bases at J, with 7 bases between the two ends. Germline lookup yields CDR1 SGHTA and CDR2 FQGNSA. The CDR3 region has the DNA TGTGCCAGCAGCTTAGGCACACACTACGAGCAGTACTTC. It specifies CASSLGTHYEQYF.

This clone showed up just once. V and J are TRBV4-3 and TRBJ1-6; D is unresolved. The CDR3 spans 12 residues. The V end lost 5 bases, the J end lost 8 bases, and 7 bases lay between the germline ends. CDR1 LGHNA and CDR2 YSLEER come from the germline V gene. This CDR3 reads CASSFIDSPLHF. CDR3 in DNA: TGCGCCAGCAGCTTTATCGATTCACCCCTCCACTTT.

The J gene is TRBJ1-4, the V gene TRBV11-3; 10 bases map to TRBD1. J was trimmed by 5 bases and V by 5 bases; bases with no gene match: 5. The CDR3 has 15 amino acids. CDR1 is SGHNT and CDR2 is YENEEA in the germline V gene. CDR3 in DNA: TGTGCCAGCAGCCGGGGGACAGGGGCAAATGAAAAACTGTTTTTT. It yields the protein CASSRGTGANEKLFF.

V gene TRBV6-1 combines with J gene TRBJ1-2; TRBD1 matches 11 bases. Per germline, CDR1 MNHNS and CDR2 SASEGT. Losses at the gene ends were 1 base for V and 4 bases for J; bases not matched to a gene: 5. CDR3 length: 16 residues. The CDR3: CASSEVGQGAGYGYTF. The CDR3 coding sequence is TGTGCCAGCAGTGAAGTAGGACAGGGGGCCGGCTATGGCTACACCTTC.

This clone was counted only a few times. The chain couples TRBV27 to TRBJ2-7, with TRBD2 matching over 8 bases. CDR1 and CDR2 from the germline V gene are MNHEY and SMNVEV (reference sequence). V lost 3 bases, J lost 0 bases, and 1 base stayed unmatched. The CDR3 runs to 14 residues. CDR3 sequence reads: CASSFSGASYEQYF. The DNA for the CDR3 is TGTGCCAGCAGTTTTAGCGGGGCCTCCTACGAGCAGTACTTC.

This chain uses TRBV7-9 with TRBJ1-6, with 10 nucleotides matching TRBD1. This CDR3 contains 15 residues. The V and J ends lost 6 bases and 9 bases, in that order; junction bases with no gene match: 8. The germline V gene encodes CDR1 SEHNR and CDR2 FQNEAQ (reference sequence). The CDR3, as DNA: TGTGCCAGCAGTCAACCGGGACAGGGGATTTCACCCCTCCACTTT. It encodes CASSQPGQGISPLHF. The complete variable domain, with remaining parts taken from reference TRBV7-9 and TRBJ1-6, reads DTGVSQNPRHKITKRGQNVTFRCDPISEHNRLYWYRQTLGQGPEFLTYFQNEAQLEKSRLLSDRFSAERPKGSFSTLEIQRTEQGDSAMYLCASSQPGQGISPLHFGNGTRLTVT.

This chain links TRBV2 with TRBJ1-2, with 8 positions matching TRBD1. CDR3 length: 14 residues. Germline values: CDR1 SNHLY, CDR2 FYNNEI. Trimming took 2 bases from V and 5 from J; bases not matched to a gene: 4. CDR3 coding DNA: TGTGCCAGCAGTGAACAGGGGGCGCGGTATGGCTACACCTTC. Its protein product is CASSEQGARYGYTF.

The rearrangement uses TRBV28 and TRBJ2-7; tentative D call: TRBD1 (6 bases). Germline-derived CDR1 and CDR2 are MDHEN and SYDVKM. V lost 11 bases to trimming and J lost 0 bases, with 20 bases between them. The CDR3 covers 15 residues. For the CDR3, the DNA is TGTGCCTCGGCAGTTTTGGACAGATTCTCCTACGAGCAGTACTTC. Translating it yields CASAVLDRFSYEQYF.

The chain carries TRBV28 and TRBJ1-2; 9 bases align to TRBD1. J was trimmed by 6 bases and V by 2 bases; bases with no gene match: 10. CDR1 is MDHEN, CDR2 SYDVKM, per germline. This CDR3 is 16 amino acids long. Here the CDR3 reads CASSLHPGQGFDGYTF. In DNA, the CDR3 is TGTGCCAGCAGTTTACATCCGGGACAGGGATTTGATGGCTACACCTTC.

This sequence joins TRBV30 and TRBJ2-7; 11 positions agree with TRBD1. Trimming cost V 5 bases and J 3 bases; bases outside gene matches: 6. The CDR3 spans 14 residues. The germline gives CDR1 GTSNPN, CDR2 SVGIG (reference sequence). CDR3 amino acids: CAWAGTGGYYEQYF. The CDR3, as DNA: TGTGCCTGGGCCGGGACAGGGGGTTACTACGAGCAGTACTTC.

DNA of the CDR3: TGTGCCAGCAGGAGGGGGTACGGCACCGGGGAGCTGTTTTTT. Its translation: CASRRGYGTGELFF. The V and J genes are TRBV9 and TRBJ2-2, with D perhaps TRBD1 (6 bases). CDR1 SGDLS and CDR2 YYNGEE come from the germline V gene. The CDR3 totals 14 residues. Trimming left V 5 bases short and J 4 bases short, with 12 bases between.

The chain is built from TRBV4-3 and TRBJ1-2; D may be TRBD1 (6 bases). Germline V lookup: CDR1 LGHNA, CDR2 YSLEER. V was trimmed by 4 bases and J by 2 bases, leaving 17 bases between them. The CDR3 spans 16 residues. CDR3 protein: CASSLVNPQGNYGYTF. CDR3 DNA sequence: TGCGCCAGCAGCCTCGTCAACCCACAGGGCAACTATGGCTACACCTTC.

V and J are TRBV19 and TRBJ2-1, with a possible D match to TRBD1 (5 bases). The length of the CDR3 is 14 residues. Trimming cost V 5 bases and J 6 bases, with 14 bases left between them. CDR1 is LNHDA and CDR2 is SQIVND in the germline V gene (reference sequence). CDR3 DNA: TGTGCCAGTAGTCCAGGACAAGTACGCAATGAGCAGTTCTTC. It translates to CASSPGQVRNEQFF.

This chain links TRBV15 with TRBJ1-5; D remains unclear. The CDR3 runs to 15 residues. The germline V and J ends were trimmed by 0 bases and 6 bases, with 12 bases remaining between them. Germline V CDR1 and CDR2: LNHNV, YYDKDF (reference sequence). The DNA of the CDR3 is TGTGCCACCAGCAGAGATCAAGTTTCGGGTCAGCCCCAGCATTTT. It translates to CATSRDQVSGQPQHF.

The chain is built from TRBV4-3 and TRBJ1-2; D is unresolved. From germline, CDR1 is LGHNA and CDR2 YSLEER. V was trimmed by 1 base and J by 6 bases, leaving 18 bases between them. The CDR3 length is 16 residues. The CDR3 region has the DNA TGCGCCAGCAGCCAAGGCCGGTTCGGGTACTCGGATGGCTACACCTTC. The encoded protein is CASSQGRFGYSDGYTF.

This sequence joins TRBV7-9 and TRBJ2-5; 7 bases are a match to TRBD1. CDR3 length: 15 amino acids. Germline loops: CDR1 SEHNR, CDR2 FQNEAQ (reference sequence). V lost 5 bases to trimming and J lost 1 base; unmatched junction nucleotides: 7. The CDR3 region has the DNA TGTGCCAGCAGCCCCGAACAGGGGTTCCAAGAGACCCAGTACTTC. This codes for CASSPEQGFQETQYF.

This chain joins TRBV7-8 and TRBJ1-2; 9 positions match TRBD1. J was trimmed by 2 bases and V by 2 bases; bases with no gene match: 6. This CDR3 is built from 16 residues. In germline, CDR1 is SGHVS, CDR2 FQNEAQ. The CDR3 here is CASSLMGTGPNYGYTF. The DNA of the CDR3 is TGTGCCAGCAGCTTAATGGGGACAGGGCCGAACTATGGCTACACCTTC.

This chain connects TRBV7-2 to TRBJ2-5; perhaps TRBD1 as D (6 bases). Between the trimmed V and J ends, which lost 1 base and 7 bases, there was a span of 13 bases. Germline V lookup: CDR1 SGHTA, CDR2 FQGNSA. The CDR3 totals 14 residues. The CDR3 loop is CASSLGDTIGTQYF. The CDR3 DNA follows: TGTGCCAGCAGCTTAGGGGACACGATCGGGACCCAGTACTTC.

This clone was counted many times. This chain joins TRBV29-1 and TRBJ2-1; 8 bases are shared with TRBD1. The CDR3 is 13 residues long. The junction had 8 bases not matched to a gene; V was cut back by 6 bases and J by 7 bases. Germline-derived CDR1 and CDR2 are SQVTM and ANQGSEA. The CDR3 loop reads CSVDRTGRNEQFF. In DNA form, the CDR3 reads TGCAGCGTAGATAGGACAGGGCGGAATGAGCAGTTCTTC.

This chain links TRBV12-3 or TRBV12-4 with TRBJ1-1; 7 bases are shared with TRBD1. Trimming at V came to 10 bases and at J to 0 bases, leaving 5 bases not matched to a gene. This CDR3 is built from 13 residues. The CDR3 DNA follows: TGTGCCACCAGGGGGGGTCTGAACACTGAAGCTTTCTTT. Encoded protein: CATRGGLNTEAFF.

In its sample, this clone was seen a few times. The V call is TRBV27, the J call TRBJ1-2; D may be TRBD1 (5 bases). Germline V gene sequence: CDR1 MNHEY, CDR2 SMNVEV (reference sequence). Trimming left V 1 base short and J 2 bases short, with 11 bases between. The CDR3 runs to 15 residues. Here the CDR3 DNA reads TGTGCCAGCAGTTTATTCGGAGGGGCCAACTATGGCTACACCTTC. Its translation is CASSLFGGANYGYTF.

This clone was seen once. This chain uses TRBV5-1 with TRBJ2-5; 14 positions agree with TRBD2. Per germline, CDR1 SGHRS and CDR2 YFSETQ. The CDR3 covers 19 residues. Trimming at V came to 6 bases and at J to 2 bases, leaving 15 bases not matched to a gene. The CDR3 sequence is CASKLGLAGDPYYQETQYF. DNA for the CDR3: TGCGCCAGCAAGTTGGGACTAGCGGGGGACCCCTATTATCAAGAGACCCAGTACTTC.

The V gene is TRBV4-1, the J gene TRBJ2-5; the match to TRBD1 covers 9 bases. The CDR3 loop spans 14 amino acids. The ends lost 3 bases at V and 4 bases at J; junction bases unmatched: 3. Germline V lookup: CDR1 MGHRA, CDR2 YSYEKL. This CDR3 is CASSQTGGRETQYF. Written as DNA, the CDR3 is TGCGCCAGCAGCCAGACAGGGGGGCGAGAGACCCAGTACTTC.

This chain uses TRBV2 with TRBJ1-1; tentatively, D is TRBD1 (5 bases). Germline CDR1 and CDR2: SNHLY and FYNNEI. With 7 bases removed from V and 1 base from J, the gap between germline ends came to 10 bases. The CDR3 spans 13 residues. Here the CDR3 reads CASTGRWNTEAFF. DNA of the CDR3: TGTGCCAGCACAGGGCGGTGGAACACTGAAGCTTTCTTT.

This chain uses TRBV27 with TRBJ1-5, with 8 bases matching TRBD1. The CDR3 is made up of 16 amino acids. V dropped 0 bases and J dropped 6; count of bases not matched to a gene: 7. Germline values: CDR1 MNHEY, CDR2 SMNVEV (reference sequence). CDR3 DNA sequence: TGTGCCAGCAGTTTATCAGGCCAGGGGGCGAGTCAGCCCCAGCATTTT. Amino acid sequence: CASSLSGQGASQPQHF.

The chain is built from TRBV23-1 and TRBJ1-1, with D maybe TRBD1 (6 bases). TRBV23-1 is identified as an open reading frame with a role that is uncertain. Trimming pared 11 bases from V and 1 base from J, leaving 17 bases between. The length of the CDR3 is 14 residues. The CDR3 nucleotides are TGCGCCCAAACAGGGAAGAAGGAGAACACTGAAGCTTTCTTT. Translating it yields CAQTGKKENTEAFF.

The gene calls are TRBV5-5 and TRBJ1-4; 7 bases match TRBD1. Germline V gene lookup returns CDR1 SGHKS and CDR2 YYEKEE (reference sequence). This CDR3 has 14 residues. V lost 4 bases, J lost 4 bases, and 4 bases stayed unmatched. The CDR3 nucleotides are TGTGCCAGCAGCCGGGACAGCTATAATGAAAAACTGTTTTTT. Its protein is CASSRDSYNEKLFF.

The V and J genes are TRBV9 and TRBJ2-2, with a possible D match to TRBD1 (6 bases). V lost 0 bases and J 6 bases, leaving 12 bases between the germline ends. The germline gives CDR1 SGDLS, CDR2 YYNGEE. The CDR3 runs 15 residues. Written as DNA, the CDR3 is TGTGCCAGCAGCGTAGAGGGGGTTTCCCCCGGGGAGCTGTTTTTT. Amino acids: CASSVEGVSPGELFF.